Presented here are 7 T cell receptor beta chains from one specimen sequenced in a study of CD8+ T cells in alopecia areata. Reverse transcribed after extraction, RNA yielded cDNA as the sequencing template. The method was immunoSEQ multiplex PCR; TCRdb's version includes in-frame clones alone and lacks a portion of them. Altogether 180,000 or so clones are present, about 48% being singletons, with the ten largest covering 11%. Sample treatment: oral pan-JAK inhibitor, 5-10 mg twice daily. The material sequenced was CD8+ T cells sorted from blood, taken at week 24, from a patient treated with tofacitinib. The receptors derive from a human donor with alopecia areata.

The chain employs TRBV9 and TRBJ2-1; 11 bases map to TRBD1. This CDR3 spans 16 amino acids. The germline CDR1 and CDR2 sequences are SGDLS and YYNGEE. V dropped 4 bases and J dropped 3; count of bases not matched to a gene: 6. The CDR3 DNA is TGTGCCAGCAGCTTAGCCGGGACAGGGGGCTACAATGAGCAGTTCTTC. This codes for CASSLAGTGGYNEQFF.

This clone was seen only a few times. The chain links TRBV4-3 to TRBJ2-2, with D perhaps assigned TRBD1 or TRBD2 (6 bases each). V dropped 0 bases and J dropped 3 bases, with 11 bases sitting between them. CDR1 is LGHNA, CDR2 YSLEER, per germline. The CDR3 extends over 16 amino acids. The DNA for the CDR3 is TGCGCCAGCAGCCAAGAATGGGGGGCCTACACCGGGGAGCTGTTTTTT. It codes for CASSQEWGAYTGELFF.

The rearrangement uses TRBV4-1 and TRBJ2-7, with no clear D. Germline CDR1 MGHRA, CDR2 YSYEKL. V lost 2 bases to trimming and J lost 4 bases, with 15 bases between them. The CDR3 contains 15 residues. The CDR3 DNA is TGCGCCAGCAGCCAAAACCCCGAGGCAGCTTACGAGCAGTACTTC. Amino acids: CASSQNPEAAYEQYF.

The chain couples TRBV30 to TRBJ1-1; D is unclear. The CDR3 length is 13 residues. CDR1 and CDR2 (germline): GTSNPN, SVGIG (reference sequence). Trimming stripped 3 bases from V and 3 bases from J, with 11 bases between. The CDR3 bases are TGTGCCTGGAGCCCGTGGGATGACACTGAAGCTTTCTTT. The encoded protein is CAWSPWDDTEAFF.

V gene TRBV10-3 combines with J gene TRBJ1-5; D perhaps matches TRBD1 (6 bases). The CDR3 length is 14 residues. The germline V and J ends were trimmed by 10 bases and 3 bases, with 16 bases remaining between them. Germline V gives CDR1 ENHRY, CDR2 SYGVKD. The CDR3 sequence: CASKQDSPNQPQHF. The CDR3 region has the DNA TGTGCCAGCAAACAGGACAGCCCCAATCAGCCCCAGCATTTT.

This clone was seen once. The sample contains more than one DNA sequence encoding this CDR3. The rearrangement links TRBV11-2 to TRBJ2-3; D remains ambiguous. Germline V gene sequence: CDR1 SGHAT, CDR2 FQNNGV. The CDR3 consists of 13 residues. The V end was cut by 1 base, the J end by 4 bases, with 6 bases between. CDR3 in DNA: TGTGCCAGCAGCTTAGGGGCGGCAGATACGCAGTATTTT. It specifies CASSLGAADTQYF.

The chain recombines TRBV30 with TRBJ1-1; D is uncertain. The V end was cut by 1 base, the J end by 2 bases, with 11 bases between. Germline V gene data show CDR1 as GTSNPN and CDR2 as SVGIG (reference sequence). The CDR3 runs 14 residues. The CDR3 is CAWSAYRANTEAFF. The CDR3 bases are TGTGCCTGGAGTGCCTATCGAGCCAACACTGAAGCTTTCTTT. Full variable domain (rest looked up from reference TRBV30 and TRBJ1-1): SQTIHQWPATLVQPVGSPLSLECTVEGTSNPNLYWYRQAAGRGLQLLFYSVGIGQISSEVPQNLSASRPQDRQFILSSKKLLLSDSGFYLCAWSAYRANTEAFFGQGTRLTVV.